The rows below give T cell receptor beta chains drawn from one sample of a study of cytomegalovirus exposure and HLA in healthy donors. Repertoires were generated with immunoSEQ multiplex PCR, while TCRdb's copy carries only in-frame clones and drops some. The sample lists about 160,000 clones; roughly 70% were seen once. What was sequenced was PBMCs. The receptor set was obtained from a man in his forties in good health and CMV-seropositive. The CDR3 runs from the conserved cysteine through the conserved F or W. D genes are given only for firm matches. Where a row states a size, it is once, few, many or the class of an expanded clone; other rows omit it.

TRBJ1-4,TRBV5-1,NA,NA,TGCGCCAGCAGCTTGGACAGGGAAGGAAAACTGTTTTTT,CASSLDREGKLFF
TRBJ2-7,TRBV11-2,TRBD1,many,TGTGCCAGCAGCTCGGGACAGATCTACGAGCAGTACTTC,CASSSGQIYEQYF
TRBJ2-7,TRBV4-1,NA,NA,TGCGCCAGCAGCCAAGAGTCGACAGGACTCTCCTACGAGCAGTACTTC,CASSQESTGLSYEQYF
TRBJ1-6,TRBV7-3,NA,NA,TGTGCCAGCAGCCCAACGGGGGGGAATAATTCACCCCTCCACTTT,CASSPTGGNNSPLHF
TRBJ1-6,TRBV19,TRBD1,NA,TGTGCCAGTAGTCAAGGGACAGGGAATTCACCCCTCCACTTT,CASSQGTGNSPLHF
TRBJ1-5,TRBV30,NA,once,TGTGCCTTCCGGGGGGCCAATCAGCCCCAGCATTTT,CAFRGANQPQHF
TRBJ1-6,TRBV4-2,NA,NA,TGTGCCAGCAGCCAAGTTTTCAGGGGAGGGAGGCATAATTCACCCCTCCACTTT,CASSQVFRGGRHNSPLHF
TRBJ2-7,TRBV13,NA,NA,TGTGCCAGCAGCTCACAGGACAGGTCGGGGGATTACGAGCAGTACTTC,CASSSQDRSGDYEQYF
TRBJ1-1,TRBV29-1,NA,NA,TGCAGCGTCGCCGCCAGAATGAACACTGAAGCTTTCTTT,CSVAARMNTEAFF
TRBJ2-2,TRBV9,NA,NA,TGTGCCAGCAGCGTAGATCAGGGGCCGAACACCGGGGAGCTGTTTTTT,CASSVDQGPNTGELFF
TRBJ2-3,TRBV7-9,NA,NA,TGTGCCAGCAGCTTAGTCGCGCCGGGCACAGATACGCAGTATTTT,CASSLVAPGTDTQYF
TRBJ1-5,TRBV23-1,NA,NA,TGCGCCAGCAGGGCACAGGGTGGAGATCAGCCCCAGCATTTT,CASRAQGGDQPQHF
TRBJ2-7,TRBV27,TRBD1,NA,TGTGCCAGCAGTTTATCCGGGACAGGGAGGGAGCAGTACTTC,CASSLSGTGREQYF
TRBJ2-1,TRBV7-2,NA,NA,TGTGCCAGCAGGGGTGGACTGGCCTACAATGAGCAGTTCTTC,CASRGGLAYNEQFF
TRBJ1-1,TRBV30,NA,NA,TGTGCCTGGAAGGAGGGATCGAACACTGAAGCTTTCTTT,CAWKEGSNTEAFF
TRBJ2-7,TRBV27,TRBD1,few,TGTGCCAGCAGTATGGGACAGGGGGCTGTCTACGAGCAGTACTTC,CASSMGQGAVYEQYF